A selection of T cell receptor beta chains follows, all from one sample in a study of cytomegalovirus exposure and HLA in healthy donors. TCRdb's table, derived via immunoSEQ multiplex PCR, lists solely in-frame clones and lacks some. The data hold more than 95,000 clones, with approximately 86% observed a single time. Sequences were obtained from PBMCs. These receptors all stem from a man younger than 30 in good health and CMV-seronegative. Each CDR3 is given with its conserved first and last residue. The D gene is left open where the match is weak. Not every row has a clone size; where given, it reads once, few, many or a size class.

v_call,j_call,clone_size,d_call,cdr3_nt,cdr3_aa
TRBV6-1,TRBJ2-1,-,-,TGTGCCAGCAGTGACGGGAGCCAGCGCCAGTTCTTC,CASSDGSQRQFF
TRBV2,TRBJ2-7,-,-,TGTGCCAGTCTCCGGGATACAGGGACCTACGAGCAGTACTTC,CASLRDTGTYEQYF
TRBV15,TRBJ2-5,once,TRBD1,TGTGCCACCAGCAGGTCGGACAGGGGGCGGGAGACCCAGTACTTC,CATSRSDRGRETQYF
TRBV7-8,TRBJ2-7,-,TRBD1,TGTGCCAGCAGCTTACGAGGGGGACAGGGAAACTACGAGCAGTACTTC,CASSLRGGQGNYEQYF
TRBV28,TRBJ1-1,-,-,TGTGCCAGCAGTTTCTCAGGTAACACTGAAGCTTTCTTT,CASSFSGNTEAFF
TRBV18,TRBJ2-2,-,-,TGTGCCAGCTCACCCTTGCCAGGCCCGAATATCCCCGAGCTGTTTTTT,CASSPLPGPNIPELFF
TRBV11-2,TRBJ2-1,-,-,TGTGCCAGCAGCGGTTTCGCGGAGGGAGTGGGGAGAGAGGAGCAGTTCTTC,CASSGFAEGVGREEQFF
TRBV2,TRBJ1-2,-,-,TGTGCCAGCAGGCAGGGATTCAGTAACTATGGCTACACCTTC,CASRQGFSNYGYTF
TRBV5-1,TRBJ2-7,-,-,TGCGCCAGCAGCTCAACTCATCCCTCCTACGAGCAGTACTTC,CASSSTHPSYEQYF
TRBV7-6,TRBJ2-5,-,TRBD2,TGTGCCAGCAGCGCGGCGGGGCTAGCGGGAAGGGAGACCCAGTACTTC,CASSAAGLAGRETQYF
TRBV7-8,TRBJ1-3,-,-,TGTGCCAGCCGCACGAGGGGGTCAGGAAACACCATATATTTT,CASRTRGSGNTIYF
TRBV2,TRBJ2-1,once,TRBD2,TGTGCCAGCAGTGAAGGCCTGGGACTAGCGGACCCTACCTACAATGAGCAGTTCTTC,CASSEGLGLADPTYNEQFF
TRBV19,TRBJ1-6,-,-,TGTGCCAGTGGAGAGGACGGGAAATATAATTCACCCCTCCACTTT,CASGEDGKYNSPLHF
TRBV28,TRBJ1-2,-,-,TGTGCCAGCAGCCTCGGGGTTTATGGCTACACCTTC,CASSLGVYGYTF
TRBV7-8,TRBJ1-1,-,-,TGTGCCAGCACCCTGAGGGTTCCGAACACTGAAGCTTTCTTT,CASTLRVPNTEAFF
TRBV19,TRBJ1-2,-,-,TGTGCCAGTAGTAACGGGGAACATTCGTTTTATGGCTACACCTTC,CASSNGEHSFYGYTF
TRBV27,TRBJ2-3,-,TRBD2,TGTGCCAGCAGTTTCTTGACTAGCGGGACGAGGACAGATACGCAGTATTTT,CASSFLTSGTRTDTQYF
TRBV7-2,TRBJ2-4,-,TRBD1,TGTGCCAGCACCGACGATTGGGTCGTGTCAGGGGGCAACATTCAGTACTTC,CASTDDWVVSGGNIQYF
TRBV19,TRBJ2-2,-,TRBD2,TGTGCCAGTAGTATGTTCCTAGCGGACACCGGGGAGCTGTTTTTT,CASSMFLADTGELFF